This T cell receptor beta chain is from a study of T-cell memory formation after mild COVID-19. For the study at large: TCR clustering was largely donor specific. Study-wide points: Proof of SARS-CoV-2 specificity was absent for the second-wave clones that crested on day 37. Cross-reactive memory apparently joined, as some responding clones appeared in pre-infection memory. Contracting CD4+ clones lay largely in CM and EM, with CD8+ ones residing in EMRA.

The length of the CDR3 is 17 residues. V dropped 4 bases and J dropped 4; count of bases not matched to a gene: 13. The germline V gene has CDR1 SGDLS and CDR2 YYNGEE. TCRdb re-analysed the 5' RACE reads in MiXCR, keeping a single row per CDR3 protein. The repertoire holds approximately 500,000 distinct CDR3 sequences, with nearly 25% as singletons. With regard to this clonotype: Its target is not known.

The sequence was obtained from an adult woman who had mild COVID-19 (a few samples of this study predate the infection). Cell type and time point are not known. The chain links TRBV9 to TRBJ2-3; 9 nucleotides line up with TRBD1. Sequencing used PBMCs or a T cell subset sorted from them (not recorded which). CDR3: CASSPHAGQGLADTQYF. As DNA, the CDR3 is TGTGCCAGCAGCCCCCATGCGGGACAGGGATTAGCAGATACGCAGTATTTT.